The clone carrying this TCR beta chain has a single count. In the original processing: Amplified reference gene primers provided the basis for estimating nucleated cell counts. TCRdb's copy holds only in-frame clones and misses some; the assay was immunoSEQ multiplex PCR. The D gene and trimming were derived from the DNA, and the V and J assignments and clone size from that table. The repertoire has 150,000 to 200,000 clones, 65% to 85% of them found once; the top ten carry over 10%. These data are taken from a study of blood T cell repertoires in COVID-19. Participants were aged roughly 18 to 89 years, lived in over 20 US areas, and enrolled virtually. Self-reported history from a screening survey and questionnaire set each donor's cohort. Cohort 3 donors were reported recovered after two negative PCRs, clearance, or symptom resolution. After removal of 5 bases from V and 4 bases from J, the junction contained 5 bases not matched to a gene. The CDR3 spans 14 residues. From germline, CDR1 is SGHTS and CDR2 YDEGEE.

The chain employs TRBV5-8 and TRBJ1-2; 10 positions match TRBD1. Sequencing was carried out using PBMCs or T cells enriched from blood (not recorded which). This clonotype was sampled from a woman aged 55-70 years who had recovered from COVID-19. As DNA, the CDR3 is TGTGCCAGCAGGGGATGGGACAGGGGCTATGGCTACACCTTC. Its protein is CASRGWDRGYGYTF.